Following are 3 T cell receptor beta chains from one sample sequenced in a study of shared clonotypes between healthy human individuals (TCRdb year 2020). Library generation was performed with the immunoSEQ multiplex PCR assay. TCRdb mirrors the immuneACCESS table, restricted to in-frame sequences. Some clones are absent from its copies; in checked studies, under half trace to an unresolved V gene, and the reason for the others is unknown. This sample holds 2 million to 3 million clones; under 95% were observed only once. The ten largest clones add up to 0.35% to 0.45% of the sample. Sample: naive CD4+ T cells from PBMCs. Read against the paper, the sample's cell subset or site label means: CD45RA+ positively selected. The receptors stem from a man between 18 and 35 years old in good health. Some clones in this sample may be carry-over from other donors' samples.

V is TRBV28 and J is TRBJ2-3; D gene unclear. This CDR3 is 15 amino acids long. Germline V gene lookup returns CDR1 MDHEN and CDR2 SYDVKM. Trimming removed 3 bases at V and 1 base at J, with 11 bases between. The CDR3 DNA reads as TGTGCCAGCAGTTTTTATTCGCAGGGCACAGATACGCAGTATTTT. This codes for CASSFYSQGTDTQYF.

As to this clone: The sample contains more than one DNA sequence encoding this CDR3. CDR3 in DNA: TGTGCCAGCAGCTTAGGGCGTGGCAGCTCCTACGAGCAGTACTTC. Translating it yields CASSLGRGSSYEQYF. The V and J genes are TRBV7-2 and TRBJ2-7; D call uncertain. From germline, CDR1 is SGHTA and CDR2 FQGNSA. V lost 1 base, J lost 0 bases, and 10 bases lay in between. There are 15 residues in the CDR3.

The chain recombines TRBV5-1 with TRBJ2-2, with 7 bases aligning to TRBD2. This CDR3 is built from 17 residues. Germline assignment: CDR1 SGHRS and CDR2 YFSETQ. V lost 0 bases, J lost 5 bases, and 10 bases stayed unmatched. The CDR3 reads CASSLVPLAGLTGELFF. The CDR3 nucleotides read TGCGCCAGCAGCTTGGTCCCTTTAGCGGGTCTGACCGGGGAGCTGTTTTTT.